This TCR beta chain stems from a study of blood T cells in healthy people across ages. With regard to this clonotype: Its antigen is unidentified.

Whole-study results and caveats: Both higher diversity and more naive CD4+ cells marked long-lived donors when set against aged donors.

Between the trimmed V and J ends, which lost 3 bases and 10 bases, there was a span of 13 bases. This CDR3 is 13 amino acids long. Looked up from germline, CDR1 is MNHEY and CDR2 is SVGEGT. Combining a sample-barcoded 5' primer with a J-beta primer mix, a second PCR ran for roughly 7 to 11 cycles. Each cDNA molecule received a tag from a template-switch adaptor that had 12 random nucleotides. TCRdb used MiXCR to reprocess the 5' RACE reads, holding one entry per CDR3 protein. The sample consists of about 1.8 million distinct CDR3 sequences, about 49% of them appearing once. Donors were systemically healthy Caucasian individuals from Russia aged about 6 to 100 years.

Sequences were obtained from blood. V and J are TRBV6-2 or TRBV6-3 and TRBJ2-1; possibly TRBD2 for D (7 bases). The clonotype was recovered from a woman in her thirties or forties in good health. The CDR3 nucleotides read TGTGCCAGCAGTTATCCGGGGGGCGGGGAGCAGTTCTTC. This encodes CASSYPGGGEQFF.